This TCR beta chain is drawn from a study of cytomegalovirus exposure and HLA in healthy donors. The study ran its PCR with 60 Vbeta and 13 Jbeta primers. TCRdb's copy holds only in-frame clones and misses some; the assay was immunoSEQ multiplex PCR. The sample has some 120,000 clones; 75% to 80% are singletons. A note on this clone: Its antigen is undetermined.

Study observations and caveats: CMV serostatus was the sole immune exposure data available. A few CMV-associated chains were confirmed in vitro to be specific for CMV antigens.

The CDR3 runs 14 residues. The germline CDR1 and CDR2 sequences are SGHNT and YENEEA. J lost 6 bases, V lost 5 bases, and 4 bases had no gene match. The source is a woman aged 40 to 50 in good health and CMV-seronegative. The sample comprised PBMCs. The chain combines TRBV11-3 with TRBJ2-2, with 9 bases lining up with TRBD2. CDR3 loop: CASSLAGSSGELFF. For the CDR3, the DNA is TGTGCCAGCAGCCTAGCGGGATCCTCCGGGGAGCTGTTTTTT.